This is a list of T cell receptor beta chains from one sample in a study of blood T cells in healthy people across ages. One entry per CDR3 protein results from TCRdb running MiXCR on the 5' RACE reads. Here the sample spans about 320,000 distinct CDR3 sequences, 27% being singletons. Sequencing was carried out using blood. These receptors were collected from a woman in her 70s in good health. Both conserved end residues are part of each CDR3. A D gene is named only where the DNA matches it firmly. Clone size is not always given. Where it is, it says once, few, many or a class for expanded clones.

14	-	TRBV12-3/TRBV12-4	TRBJ1-5	-	CASNPLGGLGPQHF	TGTGCCAGCAATCCCCTCGGGGGCTTGGGGCCCCAGCATTTT
13	many	TRBV15	TRBJ1-1	TRBD1	CATSRDRGTEAFF	TGTGCCACCAGCCGAGACAGGGGCACTGAAGCTTTCTTT
15	few	TRBV25-1	TRBJ2-1	TRBD2	CASPTRTSGIIEQFF	TGTGCCAGCCCCACCCGGACTAGCGGGATAATTGAGCAGTTCTTC
12	once	TRBV10-3	TRBJ1-1	-	CAIARVDTEAFF	TGTGCCATAGCCCGGGTGGACACTGAAGCTTTCTTT
13	few	TRBV20-1	TRBJ2-1	TRBD2	CSAPGLAGVQQFF	TGCAGTGCGCCGGGACTAGCGGGAGTGCAGCAGTTCTTC
15	few	TRBV12-3/TRBV12-4	TRBJ1-1	-	CASSFGGGMNTGAFF	TGTGCCAGCAGTTTCGGCGGGGGAATGAACACTGGAGCTTTCTTT
14	-	TRBV5-1	TRBJ1-1	-	CASSGEGGTTEAFF	TGCGCCAGCAGCGGTGAAGGGGGGACCACTGAAGCTTTCTTT
12	few	TRBV28	TRBJ1-2	-	CASSFWGDGYTF	TGTGCCAGCAGTTTTTGGGGTGACGGCTACACCTTC
11	-	TRBV20-1	TRBJ2-4	-	CSAPFGDIQYF	TGCAGTGCCCCATTTGGTGACATTCAGTACTTC
17	-	TRBV7-2	TRBJ2-1	TRBD2	CASSSPPAGGSYNEQFF	TGTGCCAGCAGTTCCCCCCCAGCGGGAGGGTCCTACAATGAGCAGTTCTTC
16	few	TRBV3-1	TRBJ1-4	-	CASSPSRGATNEKLFF	TGTGCCAGCAGCCCGTCCAGGGGAGCAACTAATGAAAAACTGTTTTTT